This T cell receptor beta chain was obtained from a study of T cells after yellow fever vaccination. Note on this clonotype: Antigen specificity is unknown.

Study-level results: Clonotypes found in both CD4 and CD8 compartments made up a small share. Weaker, the secondary response peaked sooner, at day 5 versus 15.

Trimming shortened V by 0 bases and J by 8 bases, and 7 bases separated the two germline ends. The CDR3 covers 12 residues. Looked up from germline, CDR1 is SGDLS and CDR2 is YYNGEE. TCR cDNA, made by 5'RACE template switching, carried an added universal primer site and UMIs. TCRdb re-called the 5' RACE reads with MiXCR, one entry per CDR3 protein. The sample carries hundreds of thousands of distinct CDR3 sequences, roughly a sixth recorded once. Sequencing used PBMCs, obtained before the yellow fever booster vaccination. This TCR was recovered from a man aged 18 to 30 who received the YFV17D yellow fever vaccine. The chain joins TRBV9 to TRBJ2-3, with D unclear. The CDR3 loop is CASSVGVGTQYF. CDR3 nucleotides: TGTGCCAGCAGCGTAGGTGTTGGTACGCAGTATTTT. Filled out from reference TRBV9 and TRBJ2-3, the complete variable domain reads DSGVTQTPKHLITATGQRVTLRCSPRSGDLSVYWYQQSLDQGLQFLIQYYNGEERAKGNILERFSAQQFPDLHSELNLSSLELGDSALYFCASSVGVGTQYFGPGTRLTVL.